The 5 T cell receptor beta chains below were found in one sample sequenced in a study of OX40 agonist ivuxolimab in advanced cancers. Using immunoSEQ multiplex PCR, the repertoire was profiled, and TCRdb retains in-frame clones only, with some absent. The top ten clones hold around 3.3% of a sample with roughly 100,000 clones, roughly 90% of them seen once. Material: CD4+ or CD8+ T cells sorted from blood, obtained in a trial of the OX40 agonist ivuxolimab. The receptors originated from an adult with an advanced solid tumor such as melanoma, head and neck, liver or kidney cancer.

This chain connects TRBV13 to TRBJ1-6; D ambiguous. Trimming took 0 bases from V and 7 from J, leaving 13 bases between them. The CDR3 is 16 residues long. From germline, CDR1 is PRHDT and CDR2 FYEKMQ (reference sequence). This CDR3 reads CASSLGTDLYNSPLHF. DNA for the CDR3: TGTGCCAGCAGCTTAGGCACAGATTTATACAATTCACCCCTCCACTTT.

This clone appeared once. V is TRBV9 and J is TRBJ2-7, with a weak D call TRBD1 (6 bases). There are 13 residues in the CDR3. Germline-derived CDR1 and CDR2 are SGDLS and YYNGEE. Trimming pared 4 bases from V and 3 bases from J, leaving 11 bases between. The CDR3 DNA reads as TGTGCCAGCAGCCGGGACAACTACTACGAGCAGTACTTC. Translation: CASSRDNYYEQYF.

The chain uses TRBV5-4 and TRBJ1-3; 8 bases line up with TRBD1. CDR1 is SGHNT and CDR2 is YYREEE in the germline V gene (reference sequence). The CDR3 consists of 15 residues. J lost 4 bases, V lost 4 bases, and 7 bases had no gene match. The CDR3 here is CASSHIGTGGNTIYF. DNA for the CDR3: TGTGCCAGCAGCCACATAGGGACAGGCGGAAACACCATATATTTT.

This clone appeared once. This chain links TRBV19 with TRBJ2-7, with TRBD2 matching over 8 bases. J was trimmed by 4 bases and V by 3 bases; bases with no gene match: 14. Germline lookup yields CDR1 LNHDA and CDR2 SQIVND (reference sequence). The CDR3 extends over 17 amino acids. CDR3 protein: CASSIAYDGLAGYEQYF. The CDR3 region has the DNA TGTGCCAGTAGTATCGCCTACGACGGTTTAGCGGGATACGAGCAGTACTTC.

The rearrangement joins TRBV28 to TRBJ1-5; no definite D call. The V and J ends lost 1 base and 3 bases respectively, with 4 bases between them. Germline loops: CDR1 MDHEN, CDR2 SYDVKM. This CDR3 has 13 amino acids. The CDR3 is CASSLFFNQPQHF. CDR3 DNA: TGTGCCAGCAGTTTATTTTTCAATCAGCCCCAGCATTTT.